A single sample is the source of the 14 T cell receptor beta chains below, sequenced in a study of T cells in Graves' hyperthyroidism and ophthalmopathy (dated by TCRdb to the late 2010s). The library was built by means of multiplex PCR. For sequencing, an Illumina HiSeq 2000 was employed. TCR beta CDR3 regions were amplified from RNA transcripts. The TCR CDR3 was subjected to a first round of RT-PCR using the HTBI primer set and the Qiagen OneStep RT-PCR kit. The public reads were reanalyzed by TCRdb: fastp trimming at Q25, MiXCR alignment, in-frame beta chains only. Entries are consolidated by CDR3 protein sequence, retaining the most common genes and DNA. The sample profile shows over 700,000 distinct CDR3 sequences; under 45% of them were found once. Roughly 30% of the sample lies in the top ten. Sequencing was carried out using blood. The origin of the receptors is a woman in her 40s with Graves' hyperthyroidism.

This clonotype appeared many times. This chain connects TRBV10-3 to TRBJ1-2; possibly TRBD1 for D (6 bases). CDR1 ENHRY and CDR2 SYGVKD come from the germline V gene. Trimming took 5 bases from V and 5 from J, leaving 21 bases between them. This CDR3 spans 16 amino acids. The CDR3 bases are TGTGCCATCAGTTCCCCCCGGACAGTAGATCATTATGGCTACACCTTC. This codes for CAISSPRTVDHYGYTF.

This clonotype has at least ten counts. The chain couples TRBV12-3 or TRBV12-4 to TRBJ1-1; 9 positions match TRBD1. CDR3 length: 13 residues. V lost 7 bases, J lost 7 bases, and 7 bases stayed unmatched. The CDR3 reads CASTRGQGSEAFF. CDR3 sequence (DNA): TGTGCCAGCACCCGGGGACAGGGCAGTGAAGCTTTCTTT.

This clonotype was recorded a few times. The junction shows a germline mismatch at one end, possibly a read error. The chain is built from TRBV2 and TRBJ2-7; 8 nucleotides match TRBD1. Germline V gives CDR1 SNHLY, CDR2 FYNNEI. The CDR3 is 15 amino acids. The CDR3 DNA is TGTGCCAGCAGCTTAATAGGGACAGGATCCTACGAGCGGTACTTC. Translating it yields CASSLIGTGSYERYF.

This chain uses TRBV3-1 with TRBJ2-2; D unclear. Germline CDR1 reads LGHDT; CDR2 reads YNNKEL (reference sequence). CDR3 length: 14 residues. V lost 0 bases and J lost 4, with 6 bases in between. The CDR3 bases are TGTGCCAGCAGCCAAGACGACACCACCGGGGAGCTGTTTTTT. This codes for CASSQDDTTGELFF.

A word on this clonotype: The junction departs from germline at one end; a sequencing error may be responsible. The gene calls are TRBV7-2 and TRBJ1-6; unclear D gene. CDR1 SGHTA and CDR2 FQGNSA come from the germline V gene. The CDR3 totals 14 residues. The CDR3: CASSQNPPRSPLHF. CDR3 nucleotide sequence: TGCGCCAGCAGCCAAAACCCCCCCCGGTCACCCCTCCACTTT.

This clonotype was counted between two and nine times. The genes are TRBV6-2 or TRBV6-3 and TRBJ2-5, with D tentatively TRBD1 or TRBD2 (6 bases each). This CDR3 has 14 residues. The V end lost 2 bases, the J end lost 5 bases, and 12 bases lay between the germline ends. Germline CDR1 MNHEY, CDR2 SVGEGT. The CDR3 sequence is CASSYRGVFETQYF. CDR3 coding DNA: TGTGCCAGCAGTTACAGGGGGGTTTTTGAGACCCAGTACTTC.

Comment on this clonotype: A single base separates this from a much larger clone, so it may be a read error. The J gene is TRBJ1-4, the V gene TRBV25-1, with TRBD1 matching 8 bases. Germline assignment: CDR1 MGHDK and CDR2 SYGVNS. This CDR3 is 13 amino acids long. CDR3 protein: CTSSSTGDEKLFF. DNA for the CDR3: TGTACCAGTAGCTCGACAGGGGACGAAAAACTGTTTTTT.

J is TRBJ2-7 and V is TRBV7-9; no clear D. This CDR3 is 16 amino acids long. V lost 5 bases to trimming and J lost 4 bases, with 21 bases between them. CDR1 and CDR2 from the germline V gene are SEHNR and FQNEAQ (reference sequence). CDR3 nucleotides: TGTGCCAGCAGCCTTTCTAGTCGACTGGGCCGATACGAGCAGTACTTC. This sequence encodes CASSLSSRLGRYEQYF.

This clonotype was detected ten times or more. The DNA of the CDR3 is TGCGCCAGCAGGTGGAGTAGAGACACTGAAGCTTTCTTT. Its translation is CASRWSRDTEAFF. The genes are TRBV5-1 and TRBJ1-1; D gene unclear. CDR1 and CDR2 from the germline V gene are SGHRS and YFSETQ. Trimming took off 5 bases at V and 3 bases at J, with 11 bases between the two ends. The CDR3 has 13 residues.

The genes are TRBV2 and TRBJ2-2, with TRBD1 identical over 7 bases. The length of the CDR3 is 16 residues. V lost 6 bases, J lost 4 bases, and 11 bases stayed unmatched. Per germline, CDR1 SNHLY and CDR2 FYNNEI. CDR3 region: CASSFKGQYPTGELFF. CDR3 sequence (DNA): TGTGCCAGCAGCTTTAAGGGACAGTACCCCACCGGGGAGCTGTTTTTT.

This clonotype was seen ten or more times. CDR3 sequence reads: CASSLLGIEQYF. CDR3 nucleotide sequence: TGTGCCAGCAGCTTACTCGGTATAGAGCAGTACTTC. The chain has TRBV7-2 and TRBJ2-7; D gene unclear. The CDR3 is made up of 12 amino acids. The ends were cut back, 2 bases at V and 7 bases at J, with 9 bases in the middle. Germline loops: CDR1 SGHTA, CDR2 FQGNSA.

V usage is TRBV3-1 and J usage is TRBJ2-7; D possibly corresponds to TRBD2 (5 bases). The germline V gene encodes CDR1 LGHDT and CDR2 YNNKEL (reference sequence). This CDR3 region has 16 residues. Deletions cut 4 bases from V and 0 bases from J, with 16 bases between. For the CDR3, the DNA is TGTGCCAGCAGCCTTGAGCGGAACCCGGGCTCCTACGAGCAGTACTTC. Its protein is CASSLERNPGSYEQYF.

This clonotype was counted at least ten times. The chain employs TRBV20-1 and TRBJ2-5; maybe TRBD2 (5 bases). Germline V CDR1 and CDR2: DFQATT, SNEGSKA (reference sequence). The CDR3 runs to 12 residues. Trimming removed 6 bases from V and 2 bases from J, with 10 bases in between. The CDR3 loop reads CSARRGQETQYF. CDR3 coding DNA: TGCAGTGCGCGGCGAGGGCAAGAGACCCAGTACTTC.

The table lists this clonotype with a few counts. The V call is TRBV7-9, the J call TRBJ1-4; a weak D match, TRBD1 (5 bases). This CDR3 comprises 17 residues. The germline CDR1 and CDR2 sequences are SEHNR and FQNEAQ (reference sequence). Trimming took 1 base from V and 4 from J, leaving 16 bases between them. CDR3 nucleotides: TGTGCCAGCAGCTTAGGATCGACCCTGCAGGGTAATGAAAAACTGTTTTTT. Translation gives CASSLGSTLQGNEKLFF.